These 4 T cell receptor beta chains came from one sample sequenced in a study of T cells after yellow fever vaccination. TCRdb reprocessed the 5' RACE reads via MiXCR and lists one record per CDR3 protein. Altogether 350,000 to 550,000 distinct CDR3 sequences are present, about 17% being singletons, with the ten largest covering around 17%. The sequencing used PBMCs, collected before the yellow fever booster vaccination. The receptors stem from a man aged 18 to 30 who received the YFV17D yellow fever vaccine.

This clonotype was seen a few times. In nucleotides, the CDR3 is TGTGCCAGCGCCCCGAGCACAGATACGCAGTATTTT. It translates to CASAPSTDTQYF. The chain has TRBV7-8 and TRBJ2-3; D gene uncertain. Trimming shortened V by 8 bases and J by 0 bases, and 6 bases separated the two germline ends. CDR3 length equals 12 residues. Germline V CDR1 and CDR2: SGHVS, FQNEAQ.

This clonotype was seen a handful of times. This chain uses TRBV12-3 or TRBV12-4 with TRBJ2-5; D unclear. V lost 6 bases to trimming and J lost 2 bases, with 10 bases between them. This CDR3 region has 13 residues. CDR3: CASSSSLQETQYF. CDR3 DNA: TGTGCCAGCAGCTCGAGTTTACAAGAGACCCAGTACTTC.

This clonotype was found a few times. The chain uses TRBV2 and TRBJ1-2, with no clear D. The CDR3 extends over 11 amino acids. Germline CDR1 and CDR2: SNHLY and FYNNEI. V gave up 0 bases and J gave up 8 bases, with 4 bases separating them. In nucleotides, the CDR3 is TGTGCCAGCAGTGAAGCGGGAGGCTACACCTTC. It specifies CASSEAGGYTF.

The gene calls are TRBV27 and TRBJ2-3; perhaps TRBD1 as D (5 bases). Trimming stripped 2 bases from V and 2 bases from J, with 8 bases between. The germline V gene has CDR1 MNHEY and CDR2 SMNVEV (reference sequence). The CDR3 runs to 14 residues. The CDR3 DNA reads TGTGCCAGCAGTTTACGCGGACACACAGATACGCAGTATTTT. Translated, it gives CASSLRGHTDTQYF.